Following are 24 T cell receptor beta chains from one sample sequenced in a study of T-cell reconstitution after alpha-beta-depleted transplantation in children. For TCRbeta, the library was prepared with unique molecular identifiers. TCRdb re-called the PCR reads with MiXCR, one entry per CDR3 protein. Here the sample spans approximately 500,000 distinct CDR3 sequences, 27% being singletons. The material was PBMCs, obtained before TCRalphabeta/CD19-depleted stem cell transplant. The receptors come from a boy less than two years old with Wiskott-Aldrich syndrome, due to receive a stem cell transplant.

V gene TRBV7-7 combines with J gene TRBJ2-1, with 7 bases that match TRBD2. With 1 base clipped from V and 0 bases from J, the junction kept 9 bases outside the gene matches. Germline loops: CDR1 SSHAT, CDR2 FNYEAQ (reference sequence). The CDR3 loop spans 18 amino acids. The CDR3 sequence: CASSLEFRAGSSYNEQFF. DNA of the CDR3: TGTGCCAGCAGCTTAGAGTTCCGAGCGGGGAGCTCCTACAATGAGCAGTTCTTC.

This clonotype was seen a few times. The J gene is TRBJ2-7, the V gene TRBV3-1, with 8 bases lining up with TRBD1. V shed 0 bases, J shed 2 bases, and the junction held 0 bases outside the gene matches. CDR1 is LGHDT and CDR2 is YNNKEL in the germline V gene (reference sequence). This CDR3 spans 14 amino acids. In DNA, the CDR3 is TGTGCCAGCAGCCAAGAGGGACAGGCCTACGAGCAGTACTTC. Residues: CASSQEGQAYEQYF.

The chain links TRBV5-1 to TRBJ2-5, with 10 positions matching TRBD1. With 7 bases clipped from V and 4 bases from J, the junction kept 10 bases outside the gene matches. Germline CDR1 SGHRS, CDR2 YFSETQ. The CDR3 contains 15 residues. CDR3 in amino acids: CASLRWDRGAETQYF. The CDR3 nucleotides are TGCGCCAGCTTGAGGTGGGACAGGGGAGCAGAGACCCAGTACTTC.

This clonotype occurred once. J is TRBJ2-2 and V is TRBV20-1; D not certain. The CDR3 is 12 residues long. Germline values: CDR1 DFQATT, CDR2 SNEGSKA (reference sequence). The V end lost 4 bases, the J end lost 9 bases, and 12 bases lay between the germline ends. CDR3 sequence: CSAKSLAWELFF. As DNA, the CDR3 is TGCAGTGCTAAATCCTTGGCCTGGGAGCTGTTTTTT.

The chain carries TRBV5-1 and TRBJ1-1; D is ambiguous. Looked up from germline, CDR1 is SGHRS and CDR2 is YFSETQ. The CDR3 covers 16 residues. The V end lost 4 bases, the J end lost 3 bases, and 19 bases lay between the germline ends. In DNA, the CDR3 is TGCGCCAGCAGCCCATTCATACCTCCCGCGGACACTGAAGCTTTCTTT. This sequence encodes CASSPFIPPADTEAFF. Full variable domain (remainder filled in from reference TRBV5-1 and TRBJ1-1): KAGVTQTPRYLIKTRGQQVTLSCSPISGHRSVSWYQQTPGQGLQFLFEYFSETQRNKGNFPGRFSGRQFSNSRSEMNVSTLELGDSALYLCASSPFIPPADTEAFFGQGTRLTVV.

The genes are TRBV5-1 and TRBJ2-1; no clear D. The CDR3 length is 16 residues. Germline CDR1 is SGHRS and CDR2 is YFSETQ. V was pared by 4 bases and J by 4 bases, with 18 bases between. CDR3 sequence: CASSPSSQRYYNEQFF. CDR3 DNA: TGCGCCAGCAGCCCCTCAAGCCAGAGATATTACAATGAGCAGTTCTTC.

The chain recombines TRBV5-1 with TRBJ2-1; D remains ambiguous. The CDR3 length is 13 residues. Per the germline V gene, CDR1 is SGHRS and CDR2 is YFSETQ. Trimming shortened V by 2 bases and J by 6 bases, and 9 bases separated the two germline ends. CDR3 sequence (DNA): TGCGCCAGCAGCTTCGAGCGCCTCAATGAGCAGTTCTTC. Protein: CASSFERLNEQFF.

This chain links TRBV10-3 with TRBJ2-3; no definite D call. This CDR3 has 13 residues. V was clipped by 9 bases and J by 1 base, with 11 bases between them. Germline V gene data show CDR1 as ENHRY and CDR2 as SYGVKD. This CDR3 is CAIWRRGTDTQYF. CDR3 nucleotide sequence: TGTGCCATATGGAGACGTGGCACAGATACGCAGTATTTT.

This clonotype was seen a handful of times. The rearrangement uses TRBV10-3 and TRBJ2-2, with 10 bases that match TRBD1. J lost 7 bases, V lost 6 bases, and 2 bases had no gene match. This CDR3 is built from 13 residues. Per the germline V gene, CDR1 is ENHRY and CDR2 is SYGVKD. DNA for the CDR3: TGTGCCATCAGGGACAGGGGGGACGGGGAGCTGTTTTTT. As protein: CAIRDRGDGELFF.

The chain employs TRBV5-5 and TRBJ2-5, with 12 bases matching TRBD2. The J segment lost 3 bases and the V segment lost 3 bases, leaving 9 bases of the junction unmatched. In germline, CDR1 is SGHKS, CDR2 YYEKEE (reference sequence). This CDR3 region has 17 residues. In DNA, the CDR3 is TGTGCCAGCAGCTCACGGGCCAGGACTAGCGGGAAAGAGACCCAGTACTTC. Translated, it gives CASSSRARTSGKETQYF.

This clonotype was found a few times. This rearrangement joins TRBV3-1 to TRBJ2-2, with D perhaps TRBD2 (5 bases). Trimming took 1 base from V and 4 from J, leaving 13 bases between them. In germline, CDR1 is LGHDT, CDR2 YNNKEL (reference sequence). This CDR3 spans 16 amino acids. Written as DNA, the CDR3 is TGTGCCAGCAGCCAAGGAAGAGACACTAGCACCGGGGAGCTGTTTTTT. This sequence encodes CASSQGRDTSTGELFF.

About this clonotype itself: Sequence at one end of the junction differs from germline and may be a read error. CDR3 residues: CCARVTGGFSNQPQHF. CDR3 DNA sequence: TGCTGTGCTAGAGTGACAGGGGGGTTTAGCAATCAGCCCCAGCATTTT. The chain combines TRBV20-1 with TRBJ1-5; 9 nucleotides line up with TRBD1. CDR3 length: 16 amino acids. Germline CDR1 reads DFQATT; CDR2 reads SNEGSKA (reference sequence).

This chain links TRBV7-2 with TRBJ1-6; perhaps TRBD1 as D (5 bases). The CDR3 length is 14 residues. V gave up 6 bases and J gave up 4 bases, with 10 bases separating them. CDR1 and CDR2 from the germline V gene are SGHTA and FQGNSA. The CDR3 coding sequence is TGTGCCAGCAGTCCGGGGCCGTATAATTCACCCCTCCACTTT. Translated: CASSPGPYNSPLHF. The full variable domain, with the rest looked up from reference TRBV7-2 and TRBJ1-6, is GAGVSQSPSNKVTEKGKDVELRCDPISGHTALYWYRQSLGQGLEFLIYFQGNSAPDKSGLPSDRFSAERTGGSVSTLTIQRTQQEDSAVYLCASSPGPYNSPLHFGNGTRLTVT.

The chain has TRBV6-5 and TRBJ2-3; 7 bases align to TRBD2. V shed 0 bases and J 4 bases; nucleotides not matched to a gene: 10. Germline CDR1 is MNHEY and CDR2 is SVGAGI. This CDR3 comprises 17 residues. The chain's CDR3 is CASSYSKGAGRADTQYF. The CDR3, as DNA: TGTGCCAGCAGTTACTCGAAGGGAGCGGGAAGGGCAGATACGCAGTATTTT.

This clonotype was detected a few times. This sequence joins TRBV5-1 and TRBJ2-3, with 8 positions matching TRBD1. The germline V gene has CDR1 SGHRS and CDR2 YFSETQ. Trimming removed 4 bases from V and 3 bases from J; junction bases left unmatched: 7. CDR3 size: 15 residues. The CDR3 DNA follows: TGCGCCAGCAGCGATCCACAGGGGGGTACAGATACGCAGTATTTT. Protein sequence: CASSDPQGGTDTQYF. The variable domain in full, completed from reference TRBV5-1 and TRBJ2-3, reads KAGVTQTPRYLIKTRGQQVTLSCSPISGHRSVSWYQQTPGQGLQFLFEYFSETQRNKGNFPGRFSGRQFSNSRSEMNVSTLELGDSALYLCASSDPQGGTDTQYFGPGTRLTVL.

The CDR3 DNA sequence: TGTGCCAGCAGTGTCCTACTAGCGGGAGGGCTGGATACGCAGTATTTT. Translating gives CASSVLLAGGLDTQYF. This chain joins TRBV25-1 and TRBJ2-3; 13 bases line up with TRBD2. Germline lookup yields CDR1 MGHDK and CDR2 SYGVNS. The V gene end was trimmed by 4 bases and the J gene end by 6 bases; junction bases not matched to a gene: 7. There are 16 residues in the CDR3.

The chain links TRBV18 to TRBJ1-6; D is undetermined. Germline V gene sequence: CDR1 KGHSH, CDR2 LQKENI. This CDR3 is built from 14 residues. V gave up 4 bases and J gave up 10 bases, with 14 bases separating them. As DNA, the CDR3 is TGTGCCAGCTCACTGGACTATCCGGTCTCACCCCTCCACTTT. Translating it yields CASSLDYPVSPLHF.

This chain uses TRBV5-1 with TRBJ2-6; D remains ambiguous. The germline V gene encodes CDR1 SGHRS and CDR2 YFSETQ. V gave up 2 bases and J gave up 0 bases, with 6 bases separating them. The CDR3 length is 15 residues. The CDR3 DNA sequence: TGCGCCAGCAGCTTACCAGACTCTGGGGCCAACGTCCTGACTTTC. Amino acids: CASSLPDSGANVLTF.

This clonotype appeared a few times. The chain carries TRBV27 and TRBJ2-5; maybe TRBD2 (6 bases). The V gene's germline CDR1 is MNHEY and CDR2 SMNVEV (reference sequence). Trimming left V 8 bases short and J 9 bases short, with 16 bases between. This CDR3 region has 12 residues. CDR3 DNA sequence: TGTGCCAGCGGGGTGCGGGAAGGACCCCAGTACTTC. Its protein product is CASGVREGPQYF.

In its sample, this clonotype was seen a few times. The rearrangement joins TRBV5-1 to TRBJ2-5, with a possible D match to TRBD1 (6 bases). V shed 4 bases and J shed 2 bases, with 12 bases lying between them. The CDR3 spans 14 residues. The germline V gene has CDR1 SGHRS and CDR2 YFSETQ. In DNA form, the CDR3 reads TGCGCCAGCAGCCCAACAGGGTCACAAGAGACCCAGTACTTC. Its protein is CASSPTGSQETQYF.

The J gene is TRBJ2-7, the V gene TRBV29-1; 14 bases map to TRBD2. Germline V lookup: CDR1 SQVTM, CDR2 ANQGSEA. The CDR3 contains 14 residues. V trimming: 4 bases; J trimming: 2 bases; junction bases outside the gene matches: 1. CDR3 bases: TGCAGCGTTGGGGGACTAGCGGGGGCCTACGAGCAGTACTTC. Protein: CSVGGLAGAYEQYF.

The CDR3 sequence: CASSQGFGGIGETQYF. CDR3 bases: TGTGCCAGCAGCCAAGGGTTCGGGGGAATCGGGGAGACCCAGTACTTC. The chain carries TRBV3-1 and TRBJ2-5; D is perhaps TRBD2 (6 bases). The germline gives CDR1 LGHDT, CDR2 YNNKEL (reference sequence). This CDR3 has 16 amino acids. The V end was cut by 1 base, the J end by 5 bases, with 17 bases between.

J is TRBJ2-7 and V is TRBV5-1, with TRBD1 as a possible D gene (5 bases). CDR3 length equals 16 residues. Trimming took off 0 bases at V and 2 bases at J, with 15 bases between the two ends. Germline CDR1 and CDR2: SGHRS and YFSETQ. The CDR3: CASSLEGLRSAYEQYF. CDR3 bases: TGCGCCAGCAGCTTGGAGGGGCTTCGCTCAGCCTACGAGCAGTACTTC.

For the CDR3, the DNA is TGTGCCAGCAGAGGCTACTCAGGACTTCCTTATGGCTACACCTTC. Its translation: CASRGYSGLPYGYTF. This sequence joins TRBV12-3 or TRBV12-4 and TRBJ1-2; no reliable D call. This CDR3 comprises 15 residues. The ends were cut back, 6 bases at V and 5 bases at J, with 19 bases in the middle.